This T cell receptor (beta chain) was sequenced for a study of response to subunit inactivated influenza vaccine. The study, taken as a whole, reports: T cells newly recruited by each seasonal influenza vaccination are few, the authors suggested.

TCRdb passed the RT-PCR reads through MiXCR, listing each CDR3 protein once. The sample records approximately 500,000 distinct CDR3 sequences, roughly 13% being singletons. Points on this clonotype: Its antigen is still unknown.

V trimming: 5 bases; J trimming: 4 bases; junction bases outside the gene matches: 5. This CDR3 spans 15 amino acids. CDR1 is MDHEN and CDR2 is SYDVKM in the germline V gene. The chain links TRBV28 to TRBJ2-7; 13 bases are shared with TRBD2. This sequence was found in a middle-aged man who received an inactivated influenza vaccine. Sequenced material: PBMCs from blood, taken 40 to 50 days after vaccination. The CDR3 region has the DNA TGTGCCAGCAGTCAACCGGGACTAGCGGGGTACGAGCAGTACTTC. Amino acid sequence: CASSQPGLAGYEQYF. The full variable domain, in which reference TRBV28 and TRBJ2-7 provide the parts outside the CDR3, is DVKVTQSSRYLVKRTGEKVFLECVQDMDHENMFWYRQDPGLGLRLIYFSYDVKMKEKGDIPEGYSVSREKKERFSLILESASTNQTSMYLCASSQPGLAGYEQYFGPGTRLTVT.